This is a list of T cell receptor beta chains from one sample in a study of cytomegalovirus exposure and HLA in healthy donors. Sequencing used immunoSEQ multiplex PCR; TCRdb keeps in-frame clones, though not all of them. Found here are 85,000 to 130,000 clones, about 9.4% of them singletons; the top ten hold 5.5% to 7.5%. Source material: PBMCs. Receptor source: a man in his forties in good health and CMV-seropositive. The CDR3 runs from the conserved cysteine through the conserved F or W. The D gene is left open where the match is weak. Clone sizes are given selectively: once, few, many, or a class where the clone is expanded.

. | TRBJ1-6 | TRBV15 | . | CATSRDLGGGAPLHF | TGTGCCACCAGCAGAGATTTGGGTGGAGGGGCACCCCTCCACTTT
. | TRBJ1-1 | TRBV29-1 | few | CSVAKNTEAFF | TGCAGCGTTGCCAAGAACACTGAAGCTTTCTTT
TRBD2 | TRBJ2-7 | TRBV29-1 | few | CSGLSSGSEQYF | TGCAGCGGCTTATCTAGCGGGAGCGAGCAGTACTTC
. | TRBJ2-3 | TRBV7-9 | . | CASSLGQSTDTQYF | TGTGCCAGCAGCTTAGGGCAGAGCACAGATACGCAGTATTTT
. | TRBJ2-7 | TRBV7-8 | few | CASSTRQVSYEQYF | TGTGCCAGCAGCACCAGACAGGTCTCCTACGAGCAGTACTTC
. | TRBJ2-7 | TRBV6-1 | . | CASSERGRTYEQYF | TGTGCCAGCAGTGAACGGGGGAGAACCTACGAGCAGTACTTC
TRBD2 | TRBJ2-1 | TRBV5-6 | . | CASSLKGGRTLIGNEQFF | TGTGCCAGCAGCTTGAAGGGCGGGAGGACTTTAATTGGGAATGAGCAGTTCTTC
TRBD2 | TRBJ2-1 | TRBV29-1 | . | CSVSGRTTNEQFF | TGCAGCGTTTCCGGGAGGACTACGAATGAGCAGTTCTTC
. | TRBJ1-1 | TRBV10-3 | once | CAISESGRTNSEAFF | TGTGCCATCAGTGAGTCGGGGCGGACCAACTCAGAAGCTTTCTTT
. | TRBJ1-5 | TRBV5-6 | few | CASSTDNSNQPQHF | TGTGCCAGCAGCACCGACAATAGCAATCAGCCCCAGCATTTT
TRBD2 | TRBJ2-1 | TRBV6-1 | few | CASSEPVTAGVSYNEQFF | TGTGCCAGCAGTGAACCCGTTACAGCGGGAGTGTCCTACAATGAGCAGTTCTTC
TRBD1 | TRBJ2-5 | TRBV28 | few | CASSGNPGQGLRETQYF | TGTGCCAGCAGTGGGAATCCCGGACAGGGGCTGAGGGAGACCCAGTACTTC
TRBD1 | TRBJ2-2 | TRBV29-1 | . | CSVSLKDRIITGELFF | TGCAGCGTTTCCCTGAAGGACAGGATTATCACCGGGGAGCTGTTTTTT
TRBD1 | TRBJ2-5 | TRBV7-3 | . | CASSPRRDREGETQYF | TGTGCCAGCAGCCCCCGACGTGACAGGGAAGGGGAGACCCAGTACTTC
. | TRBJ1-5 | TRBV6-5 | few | CASRAGLSQPQHF | TGTGCCAGCAGGGCAGGTTTATCTCAGCCCCAGCATTTT
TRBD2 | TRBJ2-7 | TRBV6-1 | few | CASRKGPGGYEQYF | TGTGCCAGCAGGAAGGGTCCGGGAGGCTACGAGCAGTACTTC
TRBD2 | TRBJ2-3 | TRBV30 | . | CAWRGGRATGDTQYF | TGTGCCTGGAGGGGCGGGAGGGCCACGGGCGATACGCAGTATTTT
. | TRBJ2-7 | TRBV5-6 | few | CASSITYEQYF | TGTGCCAGCAGCATTACCTACGAGCAGTACTTC
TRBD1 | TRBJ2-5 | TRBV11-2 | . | CASSSTGGGNQETQYF | TGTGCCAGCAGCTCAACAGGGGGCGGGAACCAAGAGACCCAGTACTTC
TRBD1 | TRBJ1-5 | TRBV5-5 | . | CASSPYRGDQPQHF | TGTGCCAGCAGCCCATACAGGGGCGATCAGCCCCAGCATTTT
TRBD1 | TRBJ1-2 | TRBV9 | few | CASSVGGTGDGYTF | TGTGCCAGCAGCGTAGGCGGGACAGGGGACGGCTACACCTTC
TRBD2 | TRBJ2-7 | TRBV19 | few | CASSAGGLIEQYF | TGTGCCAGTAGTGCGGGAGGTCTCATCGAGCAGTACTTC
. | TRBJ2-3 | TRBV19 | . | CASSIPPGTQYF | TGTGCCAGTAGTATCCCCCCCGGTACGCAGTATTTT
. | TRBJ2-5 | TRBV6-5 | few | CASSYAQGGETQYF | TGTGCCAGCAGTTACGCCCAGGGGGGAGAGACCCAGTACTTC
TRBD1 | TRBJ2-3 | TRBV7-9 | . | CASSSSRGTGVTNTQYF | TGTGCCAGCAGCTCATCTCGGGGGACAGGAGTAACGAATACGCAGTATTTT
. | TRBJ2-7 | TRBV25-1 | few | CASSVPRGRSYEQYF | TGTGCCAGCAGTGTCCCCAGGGGACGGTCCTACGAGCAGTACTTC
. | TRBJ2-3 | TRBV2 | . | CATPEGQYTDTQYF | TGTGCCACCCCGGAGGGCCAATATACAGATACGCAGTATTTT
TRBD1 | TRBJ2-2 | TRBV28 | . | CASTRDRGRGELFF | TGTGCCAGCACCAGGGACAGGGGTCGCGGGGAGCTGTTTTTT
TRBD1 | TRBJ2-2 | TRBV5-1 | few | CASSKGQPGEFAGELFF | TGCGCCAGCAGCAAGGGACAGCCCGGGGAATTCGCCGGGGAGCTGTTTTTT
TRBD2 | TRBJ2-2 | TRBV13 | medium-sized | CASSLLAGRTGELFF | TGTGCCAGCAGCTTACTAGCGGGACGAACCGGGGAGCTGTTTTTT
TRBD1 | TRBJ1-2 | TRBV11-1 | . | CASSPPGTAVIYGYTF | TGTGCCAGCAGCCCTCCCGGGACAGCCGTGATCTATGGCTACACCTTC
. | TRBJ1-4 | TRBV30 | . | CAWNRAGEKLFF | TGTGCCTGGAACAGGGCTGGGGAAAAACTGTTTTTT
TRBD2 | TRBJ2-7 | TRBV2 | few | CAAGEDPPYEQYF | TGTGCTGCGGGGGAAGATCCTCCCTACGAGCAGTACTTC
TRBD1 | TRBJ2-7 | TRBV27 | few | CASSWDRGSYEQYF | TGTGCCAGCAGTTGGGACAGGGGGAGCTACGAGCAGTACTTC
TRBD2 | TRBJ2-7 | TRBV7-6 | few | CASSLGSGEPYEQYF | TGTGCCAGCAGCTTAGGTAGCGGGGAACCCTACGAGCAGTACTTC
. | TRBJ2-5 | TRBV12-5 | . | CASGSLGVANQETQYF | TGTGCTAGTGGTTCCCTAGGGGTAGCCAACCAAGAGACCCAGTACTTC
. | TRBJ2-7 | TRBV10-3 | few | CAISVGASEQYF | TGTGCCATCAGTGTGGGGGCCTCCGAGCAGTACTTC
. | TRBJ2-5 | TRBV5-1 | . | CASSYSTAYQETQYF | TGCGCCAGCAGCTACTCGACAGCGTACCAAGAGACCCAGTACTTC
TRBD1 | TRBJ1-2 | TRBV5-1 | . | CASRPPGQGLYGYTF | TGCGCCAGCAGACCTCCGGGACAGGGCCTCTATGGCTACACCTTC
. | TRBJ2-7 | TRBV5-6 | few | CASSLATGFGEQYF | TGTGCCAGCAGCTTGGCAACAGGGTTCGGCGAGCAGTACTTC
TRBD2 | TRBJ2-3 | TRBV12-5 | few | CASAATSGNTDTQYF | TGTGCTAGTGCCGCGACTAGCGGGAACACAGATACGCAGTATTTT
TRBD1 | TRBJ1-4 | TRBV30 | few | CAWDRGFKEKLFF | TGTGCCTGGGACAGGGGTTTTAAGGAAAAACTGTTTTTT
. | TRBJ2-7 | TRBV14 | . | CASSHEAGAYEQYF | TGTGCCAGCAGCCACGAAGCCGGGGCCTACGAGCAGTACTTC
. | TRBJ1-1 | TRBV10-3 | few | CAISESRGAGTEAFF | TGTGCCATCAGTGAGTCGCGGGGGGCTGGGACTGAAGCTTTCTTT
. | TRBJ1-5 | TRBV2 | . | CASRRSAGQVREPQHF | TGTGCCAGCAGGAGGTCAGCAGGGCAGGTTAGGGAGCCCCAGCATTTT
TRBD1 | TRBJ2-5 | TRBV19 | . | CASSTGGAGETQYF | TGTGCCAGTAGTACAGGGGGCGCGGGAGAGACCCAGTACTTC
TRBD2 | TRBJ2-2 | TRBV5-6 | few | CASGGPLAGNTGELFF | TGTGCCAGCGGGGGCCCTCTAGCGGGCAACACCGGGGAGCTGTTTTTT
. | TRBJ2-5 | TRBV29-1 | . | CSYEAGRAETQYF | TGCAGCTACGAGGCGGGGCGAGCTGAGACCCAGTACTTC
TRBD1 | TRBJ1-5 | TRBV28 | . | CASIIGTGVQPQHF | TGTGCCAGCATCATAGGGACAGGGGTCCAGCCCCAGCATTTT
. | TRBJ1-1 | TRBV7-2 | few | CASSLVPRGAETEAFF | TGTGCCAGCAGCTTAGTCCCTCGGGGGGCGGAAACTGAAGCTTTCTTT
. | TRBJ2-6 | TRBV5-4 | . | CASSFRLGANVLTF | TGTGCCAGCAGCTTTCGTCTTGGGGCCAACGTCCTGACTTTC
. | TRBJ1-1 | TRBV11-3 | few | CASSPSGGLLNTEAFF | TGTGCCAGCAGCCCCTCCGGGGGGCTCTTGAACACTGAAGCTTTCTTT